This TCR beta chain stems from a study of Ad26.COV2.S vaccination and SARS-CoV-2 variants. Stated treatment: roughly 20 received Ad26.COV2.S at low or high dose, single or two shots; several received placebo; per-sample allocation not given. At day 63 after the first vaccine or placebo injection, samples were drawn. V lost 4 bases and J lost 7, with 15 bases in between. The CDR3 has 14 residues. In germline, CDR1 is SGHDT, CDR2 YYEEEE. The table came from immunoSEQ multiplex PCR; TCRdb's copy has only in-frame clones and leaves some out. The data hold approximately 300,000 clones, with about 86% observed a single time.

The sequence was obtained from a person aged 18-65 years who received the Ad26.COV2.S COVID-19 vaccine or a placebo. The specimen comprised peripheral blood, sampled in a trial of Ad26.COV2.S vaccine versus placebo. This sequence joins TRBV5-6 and TRBJ1-5; perhaps TRBD1 as D (5 bases). The CDR3 here is CASSLDSAEQPQHF. CDR3 sequence (DNA): TGTGCCAGCAGCCTCGACAGTGCAGAGCAGCCCCAGCATTTT.